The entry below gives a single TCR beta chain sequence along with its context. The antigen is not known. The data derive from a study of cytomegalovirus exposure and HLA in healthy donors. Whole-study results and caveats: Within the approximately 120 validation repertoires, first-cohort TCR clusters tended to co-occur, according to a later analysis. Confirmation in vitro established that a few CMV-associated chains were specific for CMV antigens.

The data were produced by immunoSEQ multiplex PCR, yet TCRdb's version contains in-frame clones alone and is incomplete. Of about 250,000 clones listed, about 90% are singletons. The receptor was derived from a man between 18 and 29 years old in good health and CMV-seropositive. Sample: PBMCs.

CDR3 amino acids: CASSPSPAGGRDNEQFF. CDR3 DNA: TGTGCCAGCAGCCCGAGCCCGGCGGGCGGGAGGGATAATGAGCAGTTCTTC. The chain carries TRBV11-3 and TRBJ2-1; 9 bases agree with TRBD2. The CDR3 length is 17 residues. Germline V gene sequence: CDR1 SGHNT, CDR2 YENEEA. V shed 5 bases and J 7 bases; nucleotides not matched to a gene: 15.